This is a list of T cell receptor beta chains from one sample in a study of blood T cell repertoires in COVID-19. Measured with immunoSEQ multiplex PCR; TCRdb has only the in-frame clones, and not every one. The profile covers about 98,000 clones, with approximately 79% appearing a single time and about a tenth taken by the ten largest. The sample taken for sequencing was peripheral blood. The receptors come from a man in his sixties or seventies with active or convalescent COVID-19. CDR3s include the opening cysteine and the closing phenylalanine or tryptophan. The D gene is left open where the match is weak. The size field is filled for only some rows; it gives once, few, many or a size class.

d_gene	len	v_gene	j_gene	abundance	CDR3aa	CDR3nt
.	12	TRBV5-6	TRBJ2-1	.	CASSFSKIEQFF	TGTGCCAGCAGCTTTTCTAAAATTGAGCAGTTCTTC
.	17	TRBV7-5	TRBJ1-5	.	CARTIAGLMGGNQPQHF	TGTGCCAGAACCATAGCGGGCCTCATGGGGGGCAATCAGCCCCAGCATTTT
TRBD2	15	TRBV3-1/TRBV3-2	TRBJ2-3	.	CASSPLGGGTDTQYF	TGTGCCAGCAGCCCGTTGGGGGGGGGCACAGATACGCAGTATTTT
.	13	TRBV12-3/TRBV12-4	TRBJ2-7	once	CASSYIGGYEQYF	TGTGCCAGCAGTTATATCGGCGGGTACGAGCAGTACTTC
TRBD2	16	TRBV15	TRBJ2-3	.	CATSRTTSGGANTQYF	TGTGCCACCAGCAGAACTACTAGCGGGGGGGCTAATACGCAGTATTTT
.	13	TRBV7-2	TRBJ1-1	.	CASSVIKNTEAFF	TGTGCCAGCAGCGTAATTAAGAACACTGAAGCTTTCTTT
.	11	TRBV4-3	TRBJ1-2	once	CASSQGHGYTF	TGCGCCAGCAGCCAAGGGCATGGCTACACCTTC
.	14	TRBV30	TRBJ2-7	.	CAWSVGGISYEQYF	TGTGCCTGGAGTGTTGGGGGGATCTCCTACGAGCAGTACTTC
.	12	TRBV6-5	TRBJ1-3	.	CAVQSSGNTIYF	TGTGCCGTACAGAGCTCTGGAAACACCATATATTTT
.	12	TRBV29-1	TRBJ2-7	.	CSVGDTAYEQYF	TGCAGCGTTGGGGACACCGCCTACGAGCAGTACTTC
.	14	TRBV14	TRBJ1-3	.	CASSPRFSGNTIYF	TGTGCCAGCAGCCCTAGGTTCTCTGGAAACACCATATATTTT
TRBD2	15	TRBV7-3	TRBJ2-3	.	CASSRIAGQRDTQYF	TGTGCCAGCAGCAGGATAGCGGGGCAGAGGGATACGCAGTATTTT
TRBD1	15	TRBV30	TRBJ1-3	.	CAWSTYGTGSNTIYF	TGTGCCTGGAGTACGTATGGGACAGGCAGCAACACCATATATTTT
TRBD1	14	TRBV5-6	TRBJ2-3	.	CASSRTGGGDTQYF	TGTGCCAGCAGCAGGACAGGGGGCGGAGATACGCAGTATTTT
TRBD1	14	TRBV11-3	TRBJ2-7	.	CASTTGTGGYEQYF	TGTGCCAGCACTACCGGGACAGGGGGCTACGAGCAGTACTTC